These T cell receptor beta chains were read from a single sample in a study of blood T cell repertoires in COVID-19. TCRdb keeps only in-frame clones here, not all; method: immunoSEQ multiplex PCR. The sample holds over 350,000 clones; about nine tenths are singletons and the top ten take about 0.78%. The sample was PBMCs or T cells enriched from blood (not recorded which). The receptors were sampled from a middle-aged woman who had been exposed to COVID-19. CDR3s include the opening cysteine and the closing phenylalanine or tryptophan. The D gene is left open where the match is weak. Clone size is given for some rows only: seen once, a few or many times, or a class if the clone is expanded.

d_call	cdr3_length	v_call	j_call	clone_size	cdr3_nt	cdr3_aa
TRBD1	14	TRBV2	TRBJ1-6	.	TGTGCCAGCAGTGGGGGACAGGGGATTTCACCCCTCCACTTT	CASSGGQGISPLHF
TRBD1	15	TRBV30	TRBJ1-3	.	TGTGCCTGGAGTCACCCAGGGGGAGCCGGAAACACCATATATTTT	CAWSHPGGAGNTIYF
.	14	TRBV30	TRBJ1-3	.	TGTGCCTACGAACCCGGGGGGAATGGAAACACCATATATTTT	CAYEPGGNGNTIYF
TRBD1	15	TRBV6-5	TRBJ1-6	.	TGTGCCAGCAGTTACTCCGGGACAGGGCATTCACCCCTCCACTTT	CASSYSGTGHSPLHF
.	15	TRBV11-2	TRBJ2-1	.	TGTGCCAGCAGCTTACGGGGGGCGCGGGGGAATGAGCAGTTCTTC	CASSLRGARGNEQFF
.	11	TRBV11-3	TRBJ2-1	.	TGTGCCAGCGGACTTAACAATGAGCAGTTCTTC	CASGLNNEQFF
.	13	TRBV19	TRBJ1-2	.	TGTGCCAGTAGTATCCTCGGCAGGGATGGCTACACCTTC	CASSILGRDGYTF
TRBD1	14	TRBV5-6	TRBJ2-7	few	TGTGCCAGCAGCTTACAGGGACAGAGCTACGAGCAGTACTTC	CASSLQGQSYEQYF
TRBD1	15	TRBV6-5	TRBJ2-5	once	TGTGCCAGCAGACGCAACAGGGGTCAGCGAGAGACCCAGTACTTC	CASRRNRGQRETQYF
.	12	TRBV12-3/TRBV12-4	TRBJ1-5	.	TGTGCCAGCAGTTTTTGGAGCCAGCCCCAGCATTTT	CASSFWSQPQHF
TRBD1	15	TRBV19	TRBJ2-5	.	TGTGCCAGTAGAACCGGGACAGGCAACCAAGAGACCCAGTACTTC	CASRTGTGNQETQYF
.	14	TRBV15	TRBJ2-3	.	TGTGCCACCAGTCTCCGCGGGTGGACAGATACGCAGTATTTT	CATSLRGWTDTQYF
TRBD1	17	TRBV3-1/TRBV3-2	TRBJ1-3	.	TGTGCCAGCAGCCACTCTCGACAGGGGGTCGCTGGAAACACCATATATTTT	CASSHSRQGVAGNTIYF
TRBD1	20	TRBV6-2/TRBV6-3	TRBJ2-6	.	TGTGCCAGCAGTTCACCCTGGGACAGTAGGCGCTCCACTGGGGCCAACGTCCTGACTTTC	CASSSPWDSRRSTGANVLTF
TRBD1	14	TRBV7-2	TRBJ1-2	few	TGTGCCAGCACCACTCTGACAGGGGACTATGGCTACACCTTC	CASTTLTGDYGYTF
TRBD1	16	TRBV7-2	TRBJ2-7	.	TGTGCCAGCAGCTTAGTAGGACAGGGTAGCTCCTACGAGCAGTACTTC	CASSLVGQGSSYEQYF
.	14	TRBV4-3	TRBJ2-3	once	TGCGCCAGCAGCCAAAACTCGGGGTCAGATACGCAGTATTTT	CASSQNSGSDTQYF
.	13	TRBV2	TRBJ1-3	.	TGTGCCAGCAATGGACAAACTGGAAACACCATATATTTT	CASNGQTGNTIYF
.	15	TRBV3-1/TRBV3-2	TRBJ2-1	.	TGTGCCAGCAGCCAAGGGAGGGTGAGCGGTAATGAGCAGTTCTTC	CASSQGRVSGNEQFF
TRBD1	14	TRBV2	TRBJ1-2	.	TGTGCCAGCAGTTCGGGACAGGGGGCATCTGGCTACACCTTC	CASSSGQGASGYTF